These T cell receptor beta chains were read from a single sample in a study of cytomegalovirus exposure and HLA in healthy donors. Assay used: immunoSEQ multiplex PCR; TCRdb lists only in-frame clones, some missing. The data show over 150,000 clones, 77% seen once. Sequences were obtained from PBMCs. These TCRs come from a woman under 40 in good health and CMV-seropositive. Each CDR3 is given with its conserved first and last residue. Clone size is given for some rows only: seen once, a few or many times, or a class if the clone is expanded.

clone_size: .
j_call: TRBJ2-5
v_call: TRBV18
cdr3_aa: CASSPGETQYF

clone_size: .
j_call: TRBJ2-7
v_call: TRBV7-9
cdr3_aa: CSSSLEQRTGEQYF

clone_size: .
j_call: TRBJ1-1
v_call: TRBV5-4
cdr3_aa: CASSFPTGGNTEAFF

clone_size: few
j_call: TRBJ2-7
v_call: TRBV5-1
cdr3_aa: CASSLAGGPVEQYF

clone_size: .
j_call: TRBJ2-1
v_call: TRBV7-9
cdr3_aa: CASSLVAGARDNEQFF

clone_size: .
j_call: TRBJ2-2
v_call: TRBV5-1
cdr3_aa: CASSWGTSGFTGELFF

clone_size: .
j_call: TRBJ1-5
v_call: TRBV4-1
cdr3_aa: CASSLSSVQPQHF

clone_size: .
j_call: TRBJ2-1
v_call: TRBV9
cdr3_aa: CASSVATEFGEQFF

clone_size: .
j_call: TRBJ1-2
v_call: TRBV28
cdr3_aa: CASSSVPGQRARYGYTF

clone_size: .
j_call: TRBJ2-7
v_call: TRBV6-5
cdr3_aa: CASSQGQNYEQYF

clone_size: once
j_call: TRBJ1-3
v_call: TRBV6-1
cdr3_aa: CASSLSLYRGTIYF

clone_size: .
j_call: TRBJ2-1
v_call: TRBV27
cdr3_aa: CASSPLAVGFYNEQFF

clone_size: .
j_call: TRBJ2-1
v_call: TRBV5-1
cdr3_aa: CASSGGLAGTGSYNEQFF

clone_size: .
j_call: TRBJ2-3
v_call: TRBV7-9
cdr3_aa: CASNLHGDSGTDTQYF

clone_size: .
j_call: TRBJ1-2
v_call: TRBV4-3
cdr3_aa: CASSQVLRANYGYTF

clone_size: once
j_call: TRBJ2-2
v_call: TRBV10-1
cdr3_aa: CASSESTLASTGELFF

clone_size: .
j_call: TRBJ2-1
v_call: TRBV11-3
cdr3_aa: CASSILAGKGYNEQFF

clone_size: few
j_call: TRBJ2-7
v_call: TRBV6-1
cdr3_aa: CASSIGQSYEQYF

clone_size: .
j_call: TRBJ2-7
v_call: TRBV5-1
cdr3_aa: CASSLNRGGEQYF

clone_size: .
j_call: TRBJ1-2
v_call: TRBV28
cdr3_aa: CASHGEPSPGYTF

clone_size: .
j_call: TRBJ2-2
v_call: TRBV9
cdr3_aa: CASSESPLYWTGGTNTGELFF

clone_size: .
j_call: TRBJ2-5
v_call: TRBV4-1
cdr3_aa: CASSHGDREVETQYF

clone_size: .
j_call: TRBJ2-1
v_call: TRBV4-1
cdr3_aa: CASSQAGTSANNEQFF

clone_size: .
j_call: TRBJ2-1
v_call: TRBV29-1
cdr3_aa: CSVDGTSGNEQFF

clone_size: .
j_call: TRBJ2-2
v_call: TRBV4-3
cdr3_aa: CASSQSLRGIGNTGELFF

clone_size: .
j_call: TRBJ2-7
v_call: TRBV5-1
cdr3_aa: CASSVGQIYEQYF

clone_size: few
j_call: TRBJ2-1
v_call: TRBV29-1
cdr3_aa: CTSGGVGAYNEQFF

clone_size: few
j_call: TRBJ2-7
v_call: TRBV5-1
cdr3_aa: CASRPGTSGNYEQYF

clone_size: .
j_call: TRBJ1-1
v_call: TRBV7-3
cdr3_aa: CASSLNGLNTEAFF

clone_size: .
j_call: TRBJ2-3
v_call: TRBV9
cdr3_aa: CASSVGPSGRGADTQYF

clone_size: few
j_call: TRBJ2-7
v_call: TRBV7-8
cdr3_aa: CASSLGQGGEQYF

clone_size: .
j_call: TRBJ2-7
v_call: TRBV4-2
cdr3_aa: CASSLVAGVRNEQYF

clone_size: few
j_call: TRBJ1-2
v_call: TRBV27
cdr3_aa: CASRTGGVNGYTF

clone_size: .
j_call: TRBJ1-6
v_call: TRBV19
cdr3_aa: CASSLSTGSSYNSPLHF

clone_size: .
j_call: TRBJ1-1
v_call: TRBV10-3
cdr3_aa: CAISGTTDPKAFF

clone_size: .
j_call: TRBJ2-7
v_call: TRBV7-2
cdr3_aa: CASSLVARYEQYF

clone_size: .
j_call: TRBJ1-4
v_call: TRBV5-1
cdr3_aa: CASSLNLRGTNEKLFF

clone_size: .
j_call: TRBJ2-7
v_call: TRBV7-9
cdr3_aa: CASSLAVAGATYEQYF

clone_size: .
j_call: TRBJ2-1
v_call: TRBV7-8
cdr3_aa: CASSPQQGARGNEQFF

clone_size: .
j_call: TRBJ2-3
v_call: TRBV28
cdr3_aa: CASTSSGSWTDTQYF

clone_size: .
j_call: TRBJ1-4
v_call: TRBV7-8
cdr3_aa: CASSLASEKLFF

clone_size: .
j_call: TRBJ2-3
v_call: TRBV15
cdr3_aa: CATSTRTSGPVTQYF

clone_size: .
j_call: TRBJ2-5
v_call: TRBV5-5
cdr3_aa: CASSFRLAGGPETQYF